This TCR beta chain was retrieved from a study of PD-1 blockade in mismatch repair-deficient tumors. Overall study context: All were previously treated, progressing patients with around 12 mismatch repair-deficient cancer types.

The repertoire was sequenced with immunoSEQ multiplex PCR; TCRdb's copy has only in-frame clones and lacks some. The data contain some 50,000 clones, 77% of them singletons. Points from the study as a whole: Tumor-resident clones, often absent from pretreatment blood, expanded after pembrolizumab and then contracted.

Mismatch repair deficiency was confirmed in all patients, by PCR or immunohistochemistry. A remark on this clone: Its antigen is still unknown.

V was cut by 0 bases and J by 2 bases, with 0 bases left in between. This CDR3 is 12 amino acids long. CDR1 is LNHNV and CDR2 is YYDKDF in the germline V gene (reference sequence). This TCR derives from an adult with mismatch repair-deficient cancer. The rearrangement uses TRBV15 and TRBJ2-3; D unresolved. Sequencing was performed on PBMCs, taken before pembrolizumab treatment. The CDR3: CATSRDTDTQYF. DNA for the CDR3: TGTGCCACCAGCAGAGACACAGATACGCAGTATTTT.